This T cell receptor beta chain derives from a study of blood T cell repertoires in COVID-19 (dated by TCRdb to the early 2020s). General notes on the study: Samples covering the acute and convalescent phases of COVID-19 were provided by collaborators in the United States, Italy and Spain. Sample metadata almost always included a de-identified subject ID, COVID-19 status, age in years and sex. Where HLA class I and class II types were available, the types were taken from metadata supplied by the sample provider, not from assay-based typing. Deeply sampled blood TCRbeta repertoires from subjects exposed to, actively infected with, or recovered from COVID-19 were included in the dataset. The prospective study material was composed of cDNA or gDNA derived from T cells, B-cell-depleted T cells, or PBMCs. Samples came from the ongoing ImmuneRACE study (first 160 participants) plus 1,254 subjects from 6 global collaborators. The repertoires were released in a freely available public database meant as a resource for research on the immune response to SARS-CoV-2. Study-level results and caveats: The quantity of clinical and demographic metadata differed by source and by participant and was supplied without curation.

The immunoSEQ Assay, a bias-controlled multiplex PCR, was used to amplify TCRbeta CDR3 regions from genomic DNA. On the authors' methods: Nucleated cell counts per sample were estimated from amplification of reference gene primers within the assay. To quantify the absolute abundance of each unique TCRbeta CDR3 rearrangement, sequence reads were collapsed and filtered. Productive Simpson clonality was computed per sample as the square root of Simpson's diversity index over productive rearrangements. The immuneACCESS repertoire file appears here via TCRdb, limited to in-frame rearrangements. These files lack a portion of the clones; in checked studies, under half of the deficit traces to unresolved V genes, and the cause of the others is not known. V, J and clone size are those of that table, while D and trimming were read from the DNA. A total of 85,000 to 90,000 clones appear in this sample, about 89% of them only once. The ten top clones hold more than 1% of the sample.

A note on this clone: Its recognized antigen is unknown. No base-level quality is on record; no much larger clone is a single base apart.

The CDR3 sequence holds 16 residues, the cysteine and phenylalanine included. The retained sequence is limited to the CDR3, 48 bases, with the frame set at the first base. Based on the germline V gene (reference sequence), the CDR1 and CDR2 sequences are LNHNV and YYDKDF. After removal of 2 bases from V and 4 bases from J, the junction retains 10 bases not matched to a gene. The collaborating institutions used their own protocols to collect whole blood in K2EDTA tubes. Collaborator samples were shipped for TCRbeta analysis as frozen whole blood, isolated PBMCs, or DNA extracted from either sample type.

This TCR derives from a human donor in a cohort sampled during active COVID-19. The sequencing input was peripheral blood. The rearranged chain carries TRBV15 and TRBJ2-5; a stretch of 7 junction bases matches TRBD2. The CDR3 in this case is CATSRREGPVGETQYF. The bases read TGTGCCACCAGCAGAAGGGAGGGCCCCGTTGGAGAGACCCAGTACTTC.